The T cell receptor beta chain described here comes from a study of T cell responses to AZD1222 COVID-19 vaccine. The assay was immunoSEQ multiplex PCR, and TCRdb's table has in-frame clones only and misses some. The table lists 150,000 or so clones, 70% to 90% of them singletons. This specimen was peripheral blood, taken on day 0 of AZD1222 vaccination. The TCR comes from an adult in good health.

This CDR3 is CASSLGPPYGYTF. In nucleotides, the CDR3 is TGTGCCAGCAGCCTGGGACCGCCCTATGGCTACACCTTC. The rearrangement uses TRBV7-2 and TRBJ1-2, with D tentatively TRBD1 (5 bases). The length of the CDR3 is 13 residues. The V end lost 5 bases, the J end lost 4 bases, and 11 bases lay between the germline ends. Germline CDR1 SGHTA, CDR2 FQGNSA.